This record covers a single T cell receptor beta chain. Its target is not known. Generated by immunoSEQ multiplex PCR, the TCRdb table keeps only in-frame clones and is missing some. Altogether about 160,000 clones are present, roughly nine tenths being singletons, with the ten largest covering approximately 6.9%. This sample stems from a study of T cell responses to AZD1222 COVID-19 vaccine. Findings and limits, study-wide: White British people made up most donors, females outnumbered males, and clonal diversity was possibly underestimated. At baseline, seropositivity was found in only six AZD1222 recipients. Increases in Spike-specific TCR breadth and depth were seen after two AZD1222 doses. Unmutated variant regions are reportedly the target of nearly half of TCRs that are spike-specific.

CDR1 is SGHTA, CDR2 FQGTGA, per germline. The CDR3 totals 12 residues. V lost 5 bases and J 4 bases, leaving 5 bases between the germline ends. The sequence came from an adult in good health. Sequenced here: peripheral blood, sampled on day 0 of AZD1222 vaccination. The rearrangement joins TRBV7-3 to TRBJ2-2; the D is unclear. CDR3 nucleotide sequence: TGTGCCAGCAGCCCGACCACCGGGGAGCTGTTTTTT. This translates into CASSPTTGELFF.